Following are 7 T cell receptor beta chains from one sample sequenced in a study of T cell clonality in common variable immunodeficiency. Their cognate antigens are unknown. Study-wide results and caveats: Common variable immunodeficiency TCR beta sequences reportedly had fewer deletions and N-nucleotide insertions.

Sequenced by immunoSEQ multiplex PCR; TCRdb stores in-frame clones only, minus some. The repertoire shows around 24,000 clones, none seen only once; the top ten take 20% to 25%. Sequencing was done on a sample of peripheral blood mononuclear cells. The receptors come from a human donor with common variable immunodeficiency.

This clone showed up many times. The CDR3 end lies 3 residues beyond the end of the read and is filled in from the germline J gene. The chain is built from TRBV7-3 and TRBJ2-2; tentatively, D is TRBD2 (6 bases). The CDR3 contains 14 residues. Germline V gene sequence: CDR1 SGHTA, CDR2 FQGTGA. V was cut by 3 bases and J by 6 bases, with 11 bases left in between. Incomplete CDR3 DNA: TGTGCCAGCAGCTTTTCTAGCGTCTCCGGGGAG. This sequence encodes CASSFSSVSGE. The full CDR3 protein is CASSFSSVSGELFF.

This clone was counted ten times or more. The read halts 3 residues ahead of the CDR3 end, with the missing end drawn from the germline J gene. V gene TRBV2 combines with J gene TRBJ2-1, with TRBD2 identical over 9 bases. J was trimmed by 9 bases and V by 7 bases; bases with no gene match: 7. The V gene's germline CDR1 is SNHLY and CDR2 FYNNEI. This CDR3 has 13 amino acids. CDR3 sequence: CASNGGGAFEQFF. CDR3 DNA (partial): TGTGCCAGCAATGGCGGGGGGGCCTTTGAG.

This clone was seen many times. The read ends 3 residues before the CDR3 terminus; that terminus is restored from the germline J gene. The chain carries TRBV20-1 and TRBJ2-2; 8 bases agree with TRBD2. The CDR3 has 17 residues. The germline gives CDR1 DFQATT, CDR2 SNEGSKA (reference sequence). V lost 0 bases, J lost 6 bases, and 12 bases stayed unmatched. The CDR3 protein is CSARDQLRGGIPGELFF. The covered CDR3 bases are TGCAGTGCTAGAGACCAACTTCGGGGGGGCATCCCCGGGGAG.

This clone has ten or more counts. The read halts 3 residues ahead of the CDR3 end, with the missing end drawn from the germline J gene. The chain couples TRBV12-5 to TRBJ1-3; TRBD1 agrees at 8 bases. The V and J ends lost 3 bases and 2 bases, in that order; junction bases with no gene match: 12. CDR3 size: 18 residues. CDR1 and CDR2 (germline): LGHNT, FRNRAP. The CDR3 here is CASGLSGTGYRPGNTIYF. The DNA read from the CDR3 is TGTGCTAGTGGTTTATCCGGGACAGGTTACAGGCCTGGAAACACC.

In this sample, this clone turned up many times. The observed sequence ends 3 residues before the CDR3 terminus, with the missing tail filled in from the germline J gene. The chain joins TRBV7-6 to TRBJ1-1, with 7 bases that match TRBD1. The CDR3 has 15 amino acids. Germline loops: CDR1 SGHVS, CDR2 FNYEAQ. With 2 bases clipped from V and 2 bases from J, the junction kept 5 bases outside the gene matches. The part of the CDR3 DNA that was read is TGTGCCAGCAGCTTAAGGACAGGCCCAAACACTGAA. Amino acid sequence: CASSLRTGPNTE. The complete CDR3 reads CASSLRTGPNTEAFF.

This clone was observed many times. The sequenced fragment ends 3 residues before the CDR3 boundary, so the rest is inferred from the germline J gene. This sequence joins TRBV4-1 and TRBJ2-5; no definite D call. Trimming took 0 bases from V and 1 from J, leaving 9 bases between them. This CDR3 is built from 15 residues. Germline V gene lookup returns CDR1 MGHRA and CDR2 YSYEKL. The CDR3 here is CASSQDGLIQETQYF. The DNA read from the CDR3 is TGCGCCAGCAGCCAAGATGGGCTTATCCAAGAGACC.

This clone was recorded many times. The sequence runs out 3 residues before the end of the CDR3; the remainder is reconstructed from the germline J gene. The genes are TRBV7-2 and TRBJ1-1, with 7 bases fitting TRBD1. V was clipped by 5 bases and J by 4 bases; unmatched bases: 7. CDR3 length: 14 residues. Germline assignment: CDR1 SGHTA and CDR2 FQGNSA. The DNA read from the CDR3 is TGTGCCAGCAGCGGCAACAGGGGTTCCACTGAA. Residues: CASSGNRGSTE. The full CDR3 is CASSGNRGSTEAFF.